This paragraph reports one T cell receptor beta chain. This clone's antigen is unknown. Nothing much larger sits one base from this clone, and base qualities are not available. Per the germline V gene (reference sequence), SEHNR is the CDR1 and FQNEAQ is the CDR2. The CDR3 holds 14 amino acids from the cysteine to the phenylalanine. This entry keeps only the CDR3 DNA: 42 bases, framed from base 1. V and J lose 1 base and 2 bases, and a span of 8 bases separates them. The data were obtained in a study of identical twins (dated by TCRdb to the mid-2010s). About the study as a whole: TCR alpha and beta repertoires from monozygotic twins, unrelated adults of various ages and cord blood were deep-sequenced to test whether fetal clonotypes persist. Replicate twin experiments were performed at different times using different library preparation protocols to rule out contamination.

Libraries were made using 5' RACE. The instrument was an Illumina HiSeq 2000. A universal primer binding site was introduced by template switching, and a unique molecular identifier was present in the final cDNA, enabling accurate counting of TCR cDNA molecules. First-strand cDNA for TCR alpha and beta chains was synthesized from specific primers in the conserved constant-segment region. To control for contamination, every cDNA library carried two barcodes: a SMART-Mk sample barcode plus Illumina barcodes. TruSeq adapter sequences and Illumina sample barcodes were added in two successive PCR steps. The TCR alpha and beta cDNA libraries were sequenced on the Illumina HiSeq platform using custom primers. The paper's processing steps were these. Raw reads were processed with MiGEC to extract unique molecular identifiers, and MiXCR was used to determine CDR3 positions. For each individual, recombination models were inferred using an EM algorithm with the repgenHMM and IGoR tools. Shared clonotype analysis was performed with the tcR package in R, normalizing sharing by the product of cloneset sizes. To study raw recombination free of thymic and clonal selection effects, out-of-frame nonproductive sequences were analyzed. Using fastp at Q25 and MiXCR, TCRdb reprocessed the public reads and kept productive beta chains. For every CDR3 protein sequence, its rows merge into one entry that carries the most common genes and DNA. Here the V and J calls rest on TCRdb's processing, not on the authors' analysis. The table for this sample lists approximately 210,000 distinct CDR3 sequences; more than 15% of them were counted only once. The ten largest clones add up to over 35% of the sample.

Every donor in the study was a healthy Caucasian. The twin cohort consisted of three pairs of female monozygotic twins, all aged roughly 18 to 30 years. Positive isolation kits from Invitrogen were used to isolate CD4+ and CD8+ T cell populations. Paper-wide results and their limitations: Conclusions relied on cross-sectional statistical analysis, since the same donors could not be followed over many years. Compared with coincidental sharing between unrelated individuals, out-of-frame TCR alpha sequences shared between twins had an excess of sequences with low generation probability. Invariant T cells such as MAIT and iNKT could partly confound zero-insertion analyses, although diverse VJ usage argued against such confounding for most clonotypes. Recombination models systematically underestimated out-of-frame TCR alpha sharing in monozygotic twins but agreed with sharing between unrelated individuals. Abundant cord blood beta clonotypes had fewer insertions, young adult naive repertoires showed a similar but weaker trend, and memory repertoires showed no such trend. The excess sharing between twins in beta out-of-frame sequences was weaker because fewer shared sequences reduced the signal-to-noise ratio.

The same sample was also used in a study of T cells expressing NK-cell markers. The second investigation adds: About eight donors provided sorted CD3+CD56+NKG2C+, CD3+CD56+NKG2C- and CD3+CD56-NKG2C+ T-cell subsets, whose TCR beta-chain repertoires were profiled. Among the eight sequenced donors, only one was HCMV-seronegative, while the other seven were HCMV-seropositive. In several experiments an anti-gammadeltaTCR antibody was added to restrict sorting to alphabetaTCR-expressing T cells. In six donors, the dominant CD3+CD56+NKG2C+ clonotypes ranked among the top 10 CD8+ clonotypes, making up 1.0-7.0% of CD8+ T cells. Those dominant clonotypes were again the most abundant among CD3+CD56-NKG2C+ cells in four donors, at roughly 25-60.1%. Whether the expanded NKG2C-expressing T cell clones were specific for HCMV antigens remained unclear. All eight donors whose samples were sequenced were randomly selected healthy volunteers, three of them men and five women. HCMV-specific IgG was detected in serum with a commercial ELISA kit to determine HCMV serostatus. MIGEC was used to demultiplex reads and group reads by UMI, and MiTCR was used to assemble and quantify clonotypes. To exclude erroneous sequences, any TCR cDNA sequence not supported by at least two reads was discarded. The tcR package was used for downstream repertoire analysis, and clonotypes were matched across fractions by CDR3 nucleotide sequence plus V segment. VDJmatch was used to annotate antigen specificity against VDJdb, with one amino acid substitution in CDR3 allowed.

The sequencing sample was made of CD8+ T cells sorted from blood. The sequence links TRBV7-9 to TRBJ2-5; a weak D assignment points to TRBD1 (6 bases agree). The sequence was collected from a woman younger than 35 in good health. The encoded CDR3 is CASSLEDRQETQYF. The DNA is as follows: TGTGCCAGCAGCTTAGAAGACAGGCAAGAGACCCAGTACTTC.